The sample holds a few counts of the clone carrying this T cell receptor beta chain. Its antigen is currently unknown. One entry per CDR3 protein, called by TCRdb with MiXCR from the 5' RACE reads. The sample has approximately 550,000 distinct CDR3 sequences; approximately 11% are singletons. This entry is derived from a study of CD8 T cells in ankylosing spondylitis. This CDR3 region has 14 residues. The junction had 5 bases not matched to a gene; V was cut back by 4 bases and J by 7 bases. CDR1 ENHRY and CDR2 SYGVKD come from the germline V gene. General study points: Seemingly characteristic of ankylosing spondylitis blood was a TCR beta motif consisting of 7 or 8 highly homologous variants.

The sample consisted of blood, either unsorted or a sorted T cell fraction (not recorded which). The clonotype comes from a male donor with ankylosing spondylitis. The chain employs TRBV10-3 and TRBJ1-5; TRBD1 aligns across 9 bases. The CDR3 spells CAISGGTGKQPQHF. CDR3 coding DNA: TGTGCCATCAGTGGGGGGACAGGGAAACAGCCCCAGCATTTT.